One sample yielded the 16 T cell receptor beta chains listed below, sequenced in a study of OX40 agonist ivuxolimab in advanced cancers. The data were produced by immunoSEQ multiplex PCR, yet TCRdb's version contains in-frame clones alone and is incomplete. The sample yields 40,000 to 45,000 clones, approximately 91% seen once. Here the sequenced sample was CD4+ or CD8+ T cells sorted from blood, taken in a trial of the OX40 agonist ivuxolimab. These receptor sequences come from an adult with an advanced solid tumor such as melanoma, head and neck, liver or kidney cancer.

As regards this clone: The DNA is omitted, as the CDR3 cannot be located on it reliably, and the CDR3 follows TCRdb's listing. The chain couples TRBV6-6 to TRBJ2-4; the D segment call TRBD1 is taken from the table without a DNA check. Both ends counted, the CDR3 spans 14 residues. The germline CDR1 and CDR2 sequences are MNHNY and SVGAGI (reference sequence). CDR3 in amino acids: CASSSSGQLNIQYF.

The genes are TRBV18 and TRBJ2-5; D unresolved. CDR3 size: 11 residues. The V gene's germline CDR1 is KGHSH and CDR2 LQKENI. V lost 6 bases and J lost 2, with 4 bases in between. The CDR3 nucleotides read TGTGCCAGCTCCCAGCAAGAGACCCAGTACTTC. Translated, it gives CASSQQETQYF. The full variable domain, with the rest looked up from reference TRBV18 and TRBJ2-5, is NAGVMQNPRHLVRRRGQEARLRCSPMKGHSHVYWYRQLPEEGLKFMVYLQKENIIDESGMPKERFSAEFPKEGPSILRIQQVVRGDSAAYFCASSQQETQYFGPGTRLLVL.

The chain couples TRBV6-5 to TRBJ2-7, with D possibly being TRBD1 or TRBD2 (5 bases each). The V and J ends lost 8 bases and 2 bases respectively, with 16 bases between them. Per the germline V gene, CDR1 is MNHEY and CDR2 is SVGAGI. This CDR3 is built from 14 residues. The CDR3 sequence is CASSPGTVPYEQYF. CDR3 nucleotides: TGTGCCAGCTCGCCCGGGACGGTGCCCTACGAGCAGTACTTC.

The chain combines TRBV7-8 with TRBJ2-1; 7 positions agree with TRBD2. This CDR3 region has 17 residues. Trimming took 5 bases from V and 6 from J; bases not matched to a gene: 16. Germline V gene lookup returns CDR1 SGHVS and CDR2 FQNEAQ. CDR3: CASSPRRMGGGFNEQFF. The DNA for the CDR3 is TGTGCCAGCAGCCCCCGCCGGATGGGGGGGGGTTTCAATGAGCAGTTCTTC.

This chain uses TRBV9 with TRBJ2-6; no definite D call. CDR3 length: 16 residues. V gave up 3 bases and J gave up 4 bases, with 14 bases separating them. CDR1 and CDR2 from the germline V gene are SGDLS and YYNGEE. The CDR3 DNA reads TGTGCCAGCAGCGCCGACCGGCAGGCCGGGGCCAACGTCCTGACTTTC. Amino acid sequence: CASSADRQAGANVLTF.

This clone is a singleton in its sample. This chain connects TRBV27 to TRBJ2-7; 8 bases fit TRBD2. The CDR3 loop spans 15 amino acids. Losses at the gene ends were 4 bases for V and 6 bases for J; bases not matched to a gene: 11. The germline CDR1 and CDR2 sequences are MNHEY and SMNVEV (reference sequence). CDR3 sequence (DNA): TGTGCCAGCAGTTACCTAGCGGGCCCAAAGGGCGAGCAGTACTTC. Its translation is CASSYLAGPKGEQYF.

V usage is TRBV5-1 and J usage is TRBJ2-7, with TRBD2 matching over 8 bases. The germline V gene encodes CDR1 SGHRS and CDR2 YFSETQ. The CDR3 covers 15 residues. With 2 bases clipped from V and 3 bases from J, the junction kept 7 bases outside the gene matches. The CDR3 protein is CASSFTSGDSYEQYF. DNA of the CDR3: TGCGCCAGCAGCTTTACTAGCGGAGATAGCTACGAGCAGTACTTC.

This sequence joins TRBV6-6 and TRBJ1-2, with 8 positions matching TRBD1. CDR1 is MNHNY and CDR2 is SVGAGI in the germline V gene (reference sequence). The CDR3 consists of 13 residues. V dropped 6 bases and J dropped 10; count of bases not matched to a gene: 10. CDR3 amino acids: CASSQGTGGYYTF. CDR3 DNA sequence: TGTGCCAGCAGCCAGGGGACAGGAGGATACTACACCTTC.

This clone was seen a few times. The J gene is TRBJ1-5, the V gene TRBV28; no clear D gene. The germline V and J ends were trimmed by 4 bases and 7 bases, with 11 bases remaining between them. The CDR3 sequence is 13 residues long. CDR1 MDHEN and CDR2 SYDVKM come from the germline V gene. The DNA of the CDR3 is TGTGCCAGCAGTTCCCGGACTCACCAGCCCCAGCATTTT. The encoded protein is CASSSRTHQPQHF.

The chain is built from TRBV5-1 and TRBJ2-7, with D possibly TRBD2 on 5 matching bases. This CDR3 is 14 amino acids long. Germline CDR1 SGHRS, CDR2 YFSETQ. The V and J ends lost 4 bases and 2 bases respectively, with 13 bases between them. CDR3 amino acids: CASSPDSTTYEQYF. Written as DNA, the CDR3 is TGCGCCAGCAGCCCGGACTCCACCACCTACGAGCAGTACTTC.

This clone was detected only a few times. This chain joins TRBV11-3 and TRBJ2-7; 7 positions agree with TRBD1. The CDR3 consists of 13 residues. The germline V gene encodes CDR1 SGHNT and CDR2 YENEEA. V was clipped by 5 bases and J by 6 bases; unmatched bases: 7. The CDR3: CASSTRQGGEQYF. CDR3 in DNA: TGTGCCAGCAGCACCCGACAGGGTGGCGAGCAGTACTTC.

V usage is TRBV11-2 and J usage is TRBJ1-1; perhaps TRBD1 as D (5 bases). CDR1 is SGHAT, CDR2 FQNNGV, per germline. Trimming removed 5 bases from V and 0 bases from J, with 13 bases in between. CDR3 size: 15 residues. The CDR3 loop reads CASSRWKQVNTEAFF. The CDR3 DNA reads TGTGCCAGCAGCCGATGGAAACAGGTGAACACTGAAGCTTTCTTT.

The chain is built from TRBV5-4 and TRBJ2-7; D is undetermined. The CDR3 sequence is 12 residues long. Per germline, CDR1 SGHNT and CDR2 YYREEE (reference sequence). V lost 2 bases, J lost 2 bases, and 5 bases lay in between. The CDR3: CASSLATYEQYF. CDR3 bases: TGTGCCAGCAGCTTAGCGACCTACGAGCAGTACTTC.

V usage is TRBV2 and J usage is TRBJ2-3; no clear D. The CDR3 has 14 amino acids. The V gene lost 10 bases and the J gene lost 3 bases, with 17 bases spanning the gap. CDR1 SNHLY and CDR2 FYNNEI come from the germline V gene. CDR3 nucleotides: TGTGCCACTCCGGCCGGCAGGAAGACAGATACGCAGTATTTT. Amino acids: CATPAGRKTDTQYF.

CDR3 coding DNA: TGTTGGGTGAAGTATTATGGCTACACCTTC. It yields the protein CWVKYYGYTF. V gene TRBV19 combines with J gene TRBJ1-2; unclear D gene. The CDR3 has 10 amino acids. CDR1 is LNHDA, CDR2 SQIVND, per germline (reference sequence).

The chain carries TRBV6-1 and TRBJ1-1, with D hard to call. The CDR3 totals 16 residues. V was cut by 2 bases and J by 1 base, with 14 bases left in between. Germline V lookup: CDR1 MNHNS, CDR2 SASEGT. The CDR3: CASSELRSNTNTEAFF. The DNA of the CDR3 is TGTGCCAGCAGTGAATTGCGCAGCAATACGAACACTGAAGCTTTCTTT.